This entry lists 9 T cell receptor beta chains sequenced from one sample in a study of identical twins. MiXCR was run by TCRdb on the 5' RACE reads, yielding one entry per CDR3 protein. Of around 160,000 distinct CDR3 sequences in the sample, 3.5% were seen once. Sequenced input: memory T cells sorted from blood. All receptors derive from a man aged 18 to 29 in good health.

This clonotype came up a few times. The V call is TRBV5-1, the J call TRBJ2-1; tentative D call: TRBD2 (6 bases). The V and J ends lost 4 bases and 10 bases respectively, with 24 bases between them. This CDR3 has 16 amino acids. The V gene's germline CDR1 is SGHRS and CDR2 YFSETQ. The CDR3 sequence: CASSGLRDSTPREQFF. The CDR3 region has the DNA TGCGCCAGCAGCGGCCTCCGGGACTCGACCCCTCGGGAGCAGTTCTTC.

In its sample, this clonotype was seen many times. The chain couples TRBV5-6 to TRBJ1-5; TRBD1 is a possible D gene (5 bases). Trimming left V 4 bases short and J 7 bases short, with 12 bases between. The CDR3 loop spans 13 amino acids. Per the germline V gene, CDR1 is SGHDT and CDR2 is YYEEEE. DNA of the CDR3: TGTGCCAGCAGCCAGGGAGATGGGCAGCCCCAGCATTTT. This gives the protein CASSQGDGQPQHF.

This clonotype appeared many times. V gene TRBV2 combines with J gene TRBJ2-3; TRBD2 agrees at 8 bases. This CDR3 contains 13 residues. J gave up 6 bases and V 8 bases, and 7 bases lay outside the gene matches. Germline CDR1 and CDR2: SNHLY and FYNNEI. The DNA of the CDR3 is TGTGCCAGCTTCGGACTAGCATCGGATACGCAGTATTTT. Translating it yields CASFGLASDTQYF.

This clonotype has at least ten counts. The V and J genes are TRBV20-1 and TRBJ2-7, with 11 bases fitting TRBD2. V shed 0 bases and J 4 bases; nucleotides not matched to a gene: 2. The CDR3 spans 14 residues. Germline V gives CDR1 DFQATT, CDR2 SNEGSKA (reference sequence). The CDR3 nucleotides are TGCAGTGCTAGAGACCCTAGCGGGAGGTACGAGCAGTACTTC. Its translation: CSARDPSGRYEQYF.

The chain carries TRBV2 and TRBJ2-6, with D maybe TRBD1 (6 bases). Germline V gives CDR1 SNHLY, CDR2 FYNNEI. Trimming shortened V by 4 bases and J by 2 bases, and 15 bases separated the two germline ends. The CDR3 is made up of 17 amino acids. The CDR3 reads CASSAEAQGPGANVLTF. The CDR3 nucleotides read TGTGCCAGCAGTGCGGAGGCTCAGGGGCCTGGGGCCAACGTCCTGACTTTC. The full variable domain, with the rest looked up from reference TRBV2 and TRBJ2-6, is EPEVTQTPSHQVTQMGQEVILRCVPISNHLYFYWYRQILGQKVEFLVSFYNNEISEKSEIFDDQFSVERPDGSNFTLKIRSTKLEDSAMYFCASSAEAQGPGANVLTFGAGSRLTVL.

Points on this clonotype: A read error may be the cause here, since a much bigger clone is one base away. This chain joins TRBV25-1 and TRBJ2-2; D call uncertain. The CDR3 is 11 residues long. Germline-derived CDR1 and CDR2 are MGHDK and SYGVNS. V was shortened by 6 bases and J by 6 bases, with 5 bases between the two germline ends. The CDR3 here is CASRVSGELFF. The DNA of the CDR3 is TGTGCCAGCAGGGTGTCCGGGGAGCTGTTTTTT.

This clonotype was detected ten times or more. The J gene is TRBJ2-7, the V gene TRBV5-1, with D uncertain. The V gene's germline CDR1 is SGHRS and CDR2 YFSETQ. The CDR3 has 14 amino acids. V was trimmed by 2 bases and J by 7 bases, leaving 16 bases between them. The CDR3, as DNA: TGCGCCAGCAGCTTTAATGACCAGGTACGGGAGCAGTACTTC. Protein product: CASSFNDQVREQYF.

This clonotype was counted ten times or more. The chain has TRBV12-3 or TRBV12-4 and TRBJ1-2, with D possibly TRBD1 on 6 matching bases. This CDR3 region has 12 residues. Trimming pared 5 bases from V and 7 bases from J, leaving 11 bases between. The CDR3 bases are TGTGCCAGCAGTAGGGGGGGTGGTGGCTACACCTTC. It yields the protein CASSRGGGGYTF.

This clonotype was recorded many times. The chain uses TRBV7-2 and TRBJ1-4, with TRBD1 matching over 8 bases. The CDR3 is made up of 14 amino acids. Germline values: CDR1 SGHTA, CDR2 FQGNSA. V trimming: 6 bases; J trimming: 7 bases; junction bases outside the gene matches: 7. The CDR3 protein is CASSLTGDSEKLFF. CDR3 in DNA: TGTGCCAGCAGTTTGACAGGGGATAGTGAAAAACTGTTTTTT.